The 6 T cell receptor beta chains in this list originate from one sample, sequenced in a study of blood T cells in healthy people across ages. It was with a sample-barcoded 5' primer and a J-beta primer mix that a second PCR of about 6 to 11 cycles was run. TCRdb itself ran the 5' RACE reads through MiXCR, one entry per CDR3 protein. The sample carries hundreds of thousands of distinct CDR3 sequences, about 62% recorded once. Sequenced material: blood. The source is a man aged 25-40 years in good health.

This chain uses TRBV20-1 with TRBJ2-1; 16 positions agree with TRBD2. The CDR3 has 19 residues. Germline V lookup: CDR1 DFQATT, CDR2 SNEGSKA (reference sequence). Trimming cost V 1 base and J 5 bases; bases outside gene matches: 11. CDR3 amino acids: CSARALGLAGGPLDNEQFF. The DNA for the CDR3 is TGCAGTGCTAGAGCACTGGGACTAGCGGGAGGGCCTCTGGACAATGAGCAGTTCTTC.

The rearrangement uses TRBV20-1 and TRBJ2-1, with 10 bases that match TRBD2. V dropped 4 bases and J dropped 9; count of bases not matched to a gene: 15. The CDR3 covers 16 residues. CDR1 DFQATT and CDR2 SNEGSKA come from the germline V gene (reference sequence). As DNA, the CDR3 is TGCAGTGCTACCAAGAGCGGGAGGGCCAGTCTGGGTGAGCAGTTCTTC. The encoded protein is CSATKSGRASLGEQFF.

This rearrangement joins TRBV11-2 to TRBJ1-3; D unresolved. The germline V gene has CDR1 SGHAT and CDR2 FQNNGV. Deletions cut 1 base from V and 1 base from J, with 8 bases between. CDR3 length: 15 amino acids. The CDR3 nucleotides read TGTGCCAGCAGCTTAGTAGGAGAATCTGGAAACACCATATATTTT. This encodes CASSLVGESGNTIYF.

The chain links TRBV20-1 to TRBJ2-1; 11 bases agree with TRBD2. The CDR3 is 16 residues long. The germline gives CDR1 DFQATT, CDR2 SNEGSKA (reference sequence). Trimming at V came to 5 bases and at J to 5 bases, leaving 11 bases not matched to a gene. In nucleotides, the CDR3 is TGCAGTGCTCACTACAGACTAGCGGGGACCGACAATGAGCAGTTCTTC. Translating gives CSAHYRLAGTDNEQFF.

The V gene is TRBV12-3 or TRBV12-4, the J gene TRBJ2-4, with 7 nucleotides matching TRBD1. This CDR3 spans 14 amino acids. Trimming removed 6 bases from V and 12 bases from J; junction bases left unmatched: 14. The CDR3 sequence is CASSYSGTERHQYF. The CDR3 DNA is TGTGCCAGCAGCTACTCCGGGACAGAGCGCCATCAGTACTTC.

The CDR3 coding sequence is TGTGCCAGCAGCGCGGACATTACCTACGAGCAGTACTTC. It translates to CASSADITYEQYF. V is TRBV7-8 and J is TRBJ2-7; weak D call: TRBD1 (5 bases). From germline, CDR1 is SGHVS and CDR2 FQNEAQ. This CDR3 has 13 residues. The V gene lost 5 bases and the J gene lost 2 bases, with 10 bases spanning the gap.